The 30 T cell receptor beta chains given below trace back to one sample, sequenced in a study of blood T cell repertoires in COVID-19. Libraries were prepared by immunoSEQ multiplex PCR; TCRdb keeps only in-frame clonotypes and omits some of them. The data hold more than 200,000 clones, with approximately 86% observed a single time. Sequencing input: PBMCs or T cells enriched from blood (not recorded which). The receptors derive from a woman aged 45-59 years who had recovered from COVID-19.

This chain joins TRBV4-1 and TRBJ2-1, with D uncertain. V was clipped by 1 base and J by 2 bases, with 9 bases between them. Germline V gene sequence: CDR1 MGHRA, CDR2 YSYEKL. The CDR3 covers 15 residues. DNA of the CDR3: TGCGCCAGCAGCCAAGTCTCCGGTACCTACAATGAGCAGTTCTTC. Its translation: CASSQVSGTYNEQFF.

This clone was picked up one time. The chain links TRBV2 to TRBJ1-1; weak D call: TRBD1 (5 bases). The length of the CDR3 is 14 residues. Trimming cost V 6 bases and J 0 bases, with 11 bases left between them. Germline V gene data show CDR1 as SNHLY and CDR2 as FYNNEI. The CDR3 here is CASSRQPLNTEAFF. The CDR3 nucleotides are TGTGCCAGCAGCCGACAGCCCTTGAACACTGAAGCTTTCTTT.

The CDR3 coding sequence is TGTGCCAGCAGCTTATACAGGGAAATAACTGAAGCTTTCTTT. The encoded protein is CASSLYREITEAFF. The V and J genes are TRBV11-2 and TRBJ1-1; TRBD1 might be the D (6 bases). The V end was cut by 2 bases, the J end by 5 bases, with 12 bases between. CDR1 and CDR2 (germline): SGHAT, FQNNGV. The CDR3 length is 14 residues.

The rearrangement links TRBV6-6 to TRBJ2-3, with 7 nucleotides matching TRBD1. Germline V gene lookup returns CDR1 MNHNY and CDR2 SVGAGI (reference sequence). This CDR3 is built from 13 residues. V dropped 10 bases and J dropped 2; count of bases not matched to a gene: 6. The CDR3 DNA reads as TGTGCCACCAACAGGGGCGACACAGATACGCAGTATTTT. Its translation is CATNRGDTDTQYF.

J is TRBJ2-1 and V is TRBV6-4; 14 bases are shared with TRBD2. CDR3 length: 15 amino acids. CDR1 is MRHNA and CDR2 is SNTAGT in the germline V gene. V gave up 6 bases and J gave up 7 bases; unmatched junction bases: 5. DNA for the CDR3: TGTGCCAGCAGGAGACTAGCGGGAGGGCCGAATGAGCAGTTCTTC. It translates to CASRRLAGGPNEQFF.

This chain uses TRBV28 with TRBJ1-5; D is perhaps TRBD1 (5 bases). V was cut by 3 bases and J by 2 bases, with 23 bases left in between. CDR1 is MDHEN and CDR2 is SYDVKM in the germline V gene. There are 19 residues in the CDR3. The CDR3 here is CASSFPGGTRTIGNQPQHF. The CDR3 DNA reads TGTGCCAGCAGTTTTCCGGGGGGAACAAGGACAATAGGCAATCAGCCCCAGCATTTT.

V and J are TRBV7-3 and TRBJ1-4; no firm D call. Germline V gene data show CDR1 as SGHTA and CDR2 as FQGTGA. CDR3 length: 16 residues. V dropped 3 bases and J dropped 4 bases, with 15 bases sitting between them. The CDR3 region has the DNA TGTGCCAGCAGCTTCTCCCCGGGTTTCAATAATGAAAAACTGTTTTTT. This sequence encodes CASSFSPGFNNEKLFF.

The J gene is TRBJ1-1, the V gene TRBV27, with 7 bases fitting TRBD1. The CDR3 loop spans 13 amino acids. Germline V gene lookup returns CDR1 MNHEY and CDR2 SMNVEV (reference sequence). Trimming took 5 bases from V and 4 from J; bases not matched to a gene: 4. The chain's CDR3 is CASSTRQGTEAFF. The CDR3 region has the DNA TGTGCCAGCAGTACCCGACAGGGCACTGAAGCTTTCTTT.

The rearrangement links TRBV5-1 to TRBJ2-7; 9 bases match TRBD1. The J segment lost 0 bases and the V segment lost 1 base, leaving 5 bases of the junction unmatched. The CDR3 has 16 amino acids. Germline V gene data show CDR1 as SGHRS and CDR2 as YFSETQ. The CDR3 loop reads CASSLTGQGLSYEQYF. The CDR3 DNA follows: TGCGCCAGCAGCTTGACGGGACAGGGTCTCTCCTACGAGCAGTACTTC.

This chain links TRBV18 with TRBJ1-4, with D possibly matching TRBD1 (5 bases). This CDR3 has 13 residues. Germline V gene lookup returns CDR1 KGHSH and CDR2 LQKENI. Between the trimmed V and J ends, which lost 3 bases and 5 bases, there was a span of 7 bases. The CDR3 loop reads CASSPTENEKLFF. The CDR3, as DNA: TGTGCCAGCTCACCGACAGAGAATGAAAAACTGTTTTTT.

This chain links TRBV10-3 with TRBJ2-3; 10 bases fit TRBD2. V lost 6 bases, J lost 4 bases, and 7 bases stayed unmatched. The CDR3 spans 15 residues. Germline CDR1 reads ENHRY; CDR2 reads SYGVKD. Here the CDR3 DNA reads TGTGCCATCAGCTTAGCGGGAGGAAGTGCAGATACGCAGTATTTT. Encoded protein: CAISLAGGSADTQYF.

The chain carries TRBV5-4 and TRBJ2-1; 14 nucleotides line up with TRBD2. The CDR3 is 18 residues long. V lost 4 bases and J lost 3; bases outside the gene matches: 9. CDR1 is SGHNT and CDR2 is YYREEE in the germline V gene (reference sequence). The CDR3 here is CASSKQTGLAGVYNEQFF. The CDR3 coding sequence is TGTGCCAGCAGCAAACAAACGGGACTAGCGGGAGTCTACAATGAGCAGTTCTTC. Using reference TRBV5-4 and TRBJ2-1 for the parts outside the CDR3, the full variable domain is ETGVTQSPTHLIKTRGQQVTLRCSSQSGHNTVSWYQQALGQGPQFIFQYYREEENGRGNFPPRFSGLQFPNYSSELNVNALELDDSALYLCASSKQTGLAGVYNEQFFGPGTRLTVL.

This chain links TRBV6-1 with TRBJ2-3, with TRBD2 as a possible D gene (5 bases). This CDR3 spans 12 amino acids. Germline CDR1 reads MNHNS; CDR2 reads SASEGT. Between the trimmed V and J ends, which lost 7 bases and 5 bases, there was a span of 10 bases. CDR3 nucleotide sequence: TGTGCCAGCATGGTAGCGAGAGATACGCAGTATTTT. Translation: CASMVARDTQYF.

The chain combines TRBV30 with TRBJ1-5; D is unclear. The CDR3 loop spans 13 amino acids. Germline values: CDR1 GTSNPN, CDR2 SVGIG (reference sequence). Trimming left V 0 bases short and J 3 bases short, with 6 bases between. The DNA for the CDR3 is TGTGCCTGGAGTGTGGGAGACAATCAGCCCCAGCATTTT. It is translated as CAWSVGDNQPQHF.

This rearrangement joins TRBV11-2 to TRBJ2-2, with TRBD1 as a possible D gene (6 bases). Germline V gene sequence: CDR1 SGHAT, CDR2 FQNNGV. V was clipped by 5 bases and J by 6 bases, with 13 bases between them. CDR3 size: 14 residues. CDR3 amino acids: CASSLDRQAGELFF. In nucleotides, the CDR3 is TGTGCCAGCAGCCTCGACAGACAGGCCGGGGAGCTGTTTTTT.

CDR3 residues: CASSPRLAGVREQYF. CDR3 bases: TGTGCCAGCAGCCCAAGGCTAGCGGGAGTACGCGAGCAGTACTTC. V and J are TRBV3-1 (or the pseudogene TRBV3-2) and TRBJ2-7, with TRBD2 identical over 10 bases. Germline CDR1 LGHDT, CDR2 YNNKEL (reference sequence). Trimming cost V 4 bases and J 6 bases; bases outside gene matches: 9. CDR3 length equals 15 residues.

This chain links TRBV28 with TRBJ2-7, with D possibly matching TRBD1 (5 bases). Trimming removed 5 bases at V and 7 bases at J, with 12 bases between. The CDR3 spans 12 residues. Per the germline V gene, CDR1 is MDHEN and CDR2 is SYDVKM. For the CDR3, the DNA is TGTGCCAGCAGTAACCAGGGTCGGGAGCAGTACTTC. This codes for CASSNQGREQYF.

This sequence joins TRBV7-9 and TRBJ2-1, with a possible D match to TRBD1 (6 bases). V dropped 5 bases and J dropped 3 bases, with 11 bases sitting between them. The germline gives CDR1 SEHNR, CDR2 FQNEAQ (reference sequence). This CDR3 region has 14 residues. The CDR3 DNA reads as TGTGCCAGCAGCAATAGGGACATCTACAATGAGCAGTTCTTC. Protein product: CASSNRDIYNEQFF. The full variable domain, rest sourced from reference TRBV7-9 and TRBJ2-1, is DTGVSQNPRHKITKRGQNVTFRCDPISEHNRLYWYRQTLGQGPEFLTYFQNEAQLEKSRLLSDRFSAERPKGSFSTLEIQRTEQGDSAMYLCASSNRDIYNEQFFGPGTRLTVL.

The chain couples TRBV9 to TRBJ1-1, with D tentatively TRBD1 (6 bases). This CDR3 has 13 amino acids. Looked up from germline, CDR1 is SGDLS and CDR2 is YYNGEE. V shed 0 bases and J shed 7 bases, with 10 bases lying between them. The CDR3: CASSVGGQGEAFF. The DNA of the CDR3 is TGTGCCAGCAGCGTAGGGGGGCAGGGTGAAGCTTTCTTT.

The chain joins TRBV19 to TRBJ2-7; 15 bases are a match to TRBD2. The germline V gene encodes CDR1 LNHDA and CDR2 SQIVND (reference sequence). V lost 4 bases, J lost 2 bases, and 6 bases stayed unmatched. CDR3 size: 17 residues. CDR3 region: CASSRTSGRASPYEQYF. CDR3 nucleotide sequence: TGTGCCAGTAGTAGGACTAGCGGGAGGGCCTCGCCCTACGAGCAGTACTTC. Variable domain in full (rest from reference TRBV19 and TRBJ2-7): DGGITQSPKYLFRKEGQNVTLSCEQNLNHDAMYWYRQDPGQGLRLIYYSQIVNDFQKGDIAEGYSVSREKKESFPLTVTSAQKNPTAFYLCASSRTSGRASPYEQYFGPGTRLTVT.

The chain links TRBV25-1 to TRBJ2-5, with a possible D match to TRBD2 (6 bases). Germline V gene lookup returns CDR1 MGHDK and CDR2 SYGVNS. V shed 2 bases and J shed 1 base, with 11 bases lying between them. This CDR3 has 15 residues. As DNA, the CDR3 is TGTGCCAGCAGTGAAGGCTGGGGAGGCCAAGAGACCCAGTACTTC. Its translation is CASSEGWGGQETQYF.

This clone is a singleton in its sample. This rearrangement joins TRBV7-3 to TRBJ2-7; TRBD2 might be the D (5 bases). CDR3 length: 13 residues. The V end was cut by 0 bases, the J end by 5 bases, with 8 bases between. Germline CDR1 is SGHTA and CDR2 is FQGTGA. The CDR3 DNA reads as TGTGCCAGCAGCTTAACAGGTAGCGACGAGCAGTACTTC. Translation gives CASSLTGSDEQYF. The complete variable domain, with remaining parts taken from reference TRBV7-3 and TRBJ2-7, reads GAGVSQTPSNKVTEKGKYVELRCDPISGHTALYWYRQSLGQGPEFLIYFQGTGAADDSGLPNDRFFAVRPEGSVSTLKIQRTERGDSAVYLCASSLTGSDEQYFGPGTRLTVT.

CDR3 DNA sequence: TGTGCCAGCAGCTCCCCCAGGGGGAAGAACACTGAAGCTTTCTTT. It encodes CASSSPRGKNTEAFF. This chain connects TRBV5-4 to TRBJ1-1, with 7 bases identical to TRBD1. CDR3 length equals 15 residues. Germline V CDR1 and CDR2: SGHNT, YYREEE (reference sequence). V lost 3 bases and J lost 1; bases outside the gene matches: 6.

Only a few counts were recorded for this clone. The CDR3 DNA is TGTGCCAGGAGACGATTAAGCGCGAACCACACCGGGGAGCTGTTTTTT. As protein: CARRRLSANHTGELFF. This chain uses TRBV7-3 with TRBJ2-2, with D unclear. V was trimmed by 9 bases and J by 3 bases, leaving 20 bases between them. Germline V gene sequence: CDR1 SGHTA, CDR2 FQGTGA. The CDR3 has 16 residues.

In regard to this clone: Additional DNA sequences in this sample encode the identical CDR3. The gene calls are TRBV5-1 and TRBJ1-3, with D perhaps TRBD1 (5 bases). The CDR3 consists of 15 residues. Deletions cut 0 bases from V and 0 bases from J, with 7 bases between. Per the germline V gene, CDR1 is SGHRS and CDR2 is YFSETQ. The CDR3 here is CASSLGDSSGNTIYF. The CDR3 DNA reads as TGCGCCAGCAGCTTGGGTGACAGCTCTGGAAACACCATATATTTT.

DNA for the CDR3: TGTGCCAGTAGTATTCGAGTTTTAACAGTCCGCTCTGGAAACACCATATATTTT. Translation gives CASSIRVLTVRSGNTIYF. The chain has TRBV19 and TRBJ1-3; no definite D call. Germline V gene sequence: CDR1 LNHDA, CDR2 SQIVND (reference sequence). The CDR3 sequence is 18 residues long. The ends were cut back, 3 bases at V and 0 bases at J, with 18 bases in the middle. Supplemented by reference TRBV19 and TRBJ1-3, the full variable domain reads DGGITQSPKYLFRKEGQNVTLSCEQNLNHDAMYWYRQDPGQGLRLIYYSQIVNDFQKGDIAEGYSVSREKKESFPLTVTSAQKNPTAFYLCASSIRVLTVRSGNTIYFGEGSWLTVV.

V and J are TRBV5-1 and TRBJ2-3; TRBD2 agrees at 10 bases. This CDR3 contains 17 residues. Unmatched junction bases numbered 10, after V lost 1 base and J lost 5 bases. Germline CDR1 reads SGHRS; CDR2 reads YFSETQ. The CDR3 loop is CASSLTTSGNIGDTQYF. The CDR3 DNA reads TGCGCCAGCAGCTTGACTACTAGCGGGAATATAGGAGATACGCAGTATTTT. Together with reference TRBV5-1 and TRBJ2-3, the CDR3 gives the full variable domain: KAGVTQTPRYLIKTRGQQVTLSCSPISGHRSVSWYQQTPGQGLQFLFEYFSETQRNKGNFPGRFSGRQFSNSRSEMNVSTLELGDSALYLCASSLTTSGNIGDTQYFGPGTRLTVL.

The chain uses TRBV18 and TRBJ2-3; D gene ambiguous. This CDR3 contains 13 residues. From germline, CDR1 is KGHSH and CDR2 LQKENI. V was pared by 5 bases and J by 2 bases, with 8 bases between. CDR3: CASSLSVTDTQYF. CDR3 sequence (DNA): TGTGCCAGCTCATTATCAGTCACAGATACGCAGTATTTT. The full variable domain, with the rest looked up from reference TRBV18 and TRBJ2-3, is NAGVMQNPRHLVRRRGQEARLRCSPMKGHSHVYWYRQLPEEGLKFMVYLQKENIIDESGMPKERFSAEFPKEGPSILRIQQVVRGDSAAYFCASSLSVTDTQYFGPGTRLTVL.

The chain employs TRBV6-2 or TRBV6-3 and TRBJ2-2; tentatively, D is TRBD1 (5 bases). Trimming cost V 6 bases and J 2 bases, with 10 bases left between them. CDR1 is MNHEY and CDR2 is SVGEGT in the germline V gene. The CDR3 is 14 residues long. CDR3 region: CASSDSTNTGELFF. The CDR3 bases are TGTGCCAGCAGCGACAGCACTAACACCGGGGAGCTGTTTTTT.

The chain couples TRBV7-9 to TRBJ2-7; 7 bases are shared with TRBD2. V dropped 2 bases and J dropped 3; count of bases not matched to a gene: 10. The CDR3 sequence is 16 residues long. The germline CDR1 and CDR2 sequences are SEHNR and FQNEAQ (reference sequence). CDR3 region: CASSLIGASGHYEQYF. CDR3 DNA sequence: TGTGCCAGCAGCTTAATTGGAGCTAGCGGACACTACGAGCAGTACTTC.